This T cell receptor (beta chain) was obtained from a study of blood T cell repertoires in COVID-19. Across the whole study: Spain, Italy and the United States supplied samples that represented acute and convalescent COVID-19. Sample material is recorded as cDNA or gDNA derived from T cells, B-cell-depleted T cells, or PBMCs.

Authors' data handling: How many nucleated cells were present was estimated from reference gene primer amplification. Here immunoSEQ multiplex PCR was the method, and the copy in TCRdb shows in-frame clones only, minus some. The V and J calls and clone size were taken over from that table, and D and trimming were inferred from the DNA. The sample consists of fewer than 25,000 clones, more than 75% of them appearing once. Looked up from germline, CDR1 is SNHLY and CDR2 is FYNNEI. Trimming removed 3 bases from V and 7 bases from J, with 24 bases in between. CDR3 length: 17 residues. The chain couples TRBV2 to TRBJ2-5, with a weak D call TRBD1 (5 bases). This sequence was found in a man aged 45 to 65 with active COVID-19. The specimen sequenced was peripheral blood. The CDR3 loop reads CASSEAEQGAHKRTQYF. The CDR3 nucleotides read TGTGCCAGCAGTGAGGCCGAACAAGGGGCACACAAAAGGACCCAGTACTTC.